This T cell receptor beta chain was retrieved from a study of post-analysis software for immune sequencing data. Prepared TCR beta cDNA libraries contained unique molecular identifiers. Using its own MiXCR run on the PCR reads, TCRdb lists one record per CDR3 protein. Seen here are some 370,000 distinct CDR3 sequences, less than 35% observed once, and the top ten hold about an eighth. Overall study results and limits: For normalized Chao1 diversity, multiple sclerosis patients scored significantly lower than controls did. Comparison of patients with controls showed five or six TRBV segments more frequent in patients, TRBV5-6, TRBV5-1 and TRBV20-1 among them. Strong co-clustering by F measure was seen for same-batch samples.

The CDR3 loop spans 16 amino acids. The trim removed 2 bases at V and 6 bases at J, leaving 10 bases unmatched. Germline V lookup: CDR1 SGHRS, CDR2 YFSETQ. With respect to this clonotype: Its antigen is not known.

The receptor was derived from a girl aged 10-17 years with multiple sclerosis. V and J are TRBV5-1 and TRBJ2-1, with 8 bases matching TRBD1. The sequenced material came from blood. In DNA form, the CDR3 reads TGCGCCAGCAGCTTCCAGGGGGCGAGAATGGGCAATGAGCAGTTCTTC. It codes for CASSFQGARMGNEQFF. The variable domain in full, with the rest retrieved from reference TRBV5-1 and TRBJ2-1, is KAGVTQTPRYLIKTRGQQVTLSCSPISGHRSVSWYQQTPGQGLQFLFEYFSETQRNKGNFPGRFSGRQFSNSRSEMNVSTLELGDSALYLCASSFQGARMGNEQFFGPGTRLTVL.